The sequence of this T cell receptor (beta chain) was determined in a study of identical twins. Study findings and constraints: Out-of-frame alpha sequences common to twins were enriched for low generation probability.

This clonotype was counted a few times. Its antigen is still unknown. Using its own MiXCR run on the 5' RACE reads, TCRdb lists one record per CDR3 protein. The sample yields roughly 720,000 distinct CDR3 sequences, over 15% seen once. CDR3 length equals 16 residues. Trimming took 6 bases from V and 1 from J; bases not matched to a gene: 8. Germline V lookup: CDR1 DFQATT, CDR2 SNEGSKA (reference sequence). These same records also appear under a second study, on T cells expressing NK-cell markers. From that report: Each TCR beta repertoire originated in sorted T cells that were CD3+CD56+NKG2C+, CD3+CD56+NKG2C- or CD3+CD56-NKG2C+. A few donors showed these clonotypes also leading the CD3+CD56-NKG2C+ fraction. There remained a lack of clarity about HCMV specificity of expanded NKG2C+ T cell clones.

This receptor was identified in a woman between 18 and 30 years old in good health. Sequencing was carried out using PBMCs. The chain combines TRBV20-1 with TRBJ2-6; 8 nucleotides align to TRBD1. The DNA of the CDR3 is TGCAGTGCCAGGGGGCTAGCTGTTTCTGGGGCCAACGTCCTGACTTTC. This gives the protein CSARGLAVSGANVLTF.